The present entry profiles one T cell receptor beta chain with its context. Per germline, CDR1 LNHDA and CDR2 SQIVND (reference sequence). The CDR3 length is 13 residues. The V end was cut by 9 bases, the J end by 1 base, with 10 bases between. This sample stems from a study of blood T cell repertoires in COVID-19. The data were produced by immunoSEQ multiplex PCR, yet TCRdb's version contains in-frame clones alone and is incomplete. Of about 220,000 clones listed, 86% are singletons. This receptor was taken from a woman aged 35 to 49 with acute COVID-19. Sequenced sample: PBMCs or T cells enriched from blood (not recorded which). J is TRBJ1-5 and V is TRBV19; D may be TRBD1 (6 bases). Here the CDR3 reads CASTTGSNQPQHF. The CDR3 region has the DNA TGTGCCAGCACTACAGGGAGCAATCAGCCCCAGCATTTT.